The rows below give T cell receptor beta chains drawn from one sample of a study of cytomegalovirus exposure and HLA in healthy donors. Profiled with immunoSEQ multiplex PCR; TCRdb holds only in-frame clones, not every one. The top ten hold around 0.69% of the sample, which has 75,000 to 90,000 clones, roughly 96% seen once. The sample consisted of PBMCs. Receptors were obtained from a woman under 30 in good health and CMV-seronegative. Both conserved end residues are part of each CDR3. A D gene is named only where the DNA matches it firmly. The size field is filled for only some rows; it gives once, few, many or a size class.

j_call | clone_size | d_call | v_call | cdr3_nt | cdr3_aa
TRBJ2-5 | once | TRBD1 | TRBV2 | TGTGCCAACGACGTCGGGACAGGGGGCCTGAGGGAGACCCAGTACTTC | CANDVGTGGLRETQYF
TRBJ2-1 | . | TRBD1 | TRBV28 | TGTGCCAGCAGTGGGACAGGGGACTACAATGAGCAGTTCTTC | CASSGTGDYNEQFF
TRBJ1-5 | . | . | TRBV19 | TGTGCCAGTAGCTGGATGAGGGCTAGGAGCAATCAGCCCCAGCATTTT | CASSWMRARSNQPQHF
TRBJ2-3 | . | . | TRBV7-2 | TGTGCCAGCAGCCCCACCGGGAGCACAGATACGCAGTATTTT | CASSPTGSTDTQYF
TRBJ2-7 | . | TRBD2 | TRBV29-1 | TGCAGCGCCAGACTAGCGGGGGGGTTCGAGCAGTACTTC | CSARLAGGFEQYF
TRBJ1-4 | . | . | TRBV2 | TGTGCCAGCAGGCTGAGAAGCACTAATGAAAAACTGTTTTTT | CASRLRSTNEKLFF
TRBJ2-1 | . | TRBD2 | TRBV6-5 | TGTGCCAGCAGCCGAGCGGGGACTAGCAGGCACGAGCAGTTCTTC | CASSRAGTSRHEQFF
TRBJ2-3 | . | TRBD2 | TRBV11-2 | TGTGCCAGCAGCTCAGGACTAGCGGGTGCAGATACGCAGTATTTT | CASSSGLAGADTQYF
TRBJ2-3 | . | . | TRBV5-1 | TGCGCCAGCAGCCTTGGGTGGAGCACAAGGCCCTCCACAGATACGCAGTATTTT | CASSLGWSTRPSTDTQYF
TRBJ2-7 | . | TRBD2 | TRBV5-1 | TGCGCCAGCAGCTTGAAACGGACTAGCGGCGCCTACGAGCAGTACTTC | CASSLKRTSGAYEQYF
TRBJ2-5 | . | . | TRBV5-6 | TGTGCCAGCAGCGTGGACTATAAAGGGGCCCAGTACTTC | CASSVDYKGAQYF
TRBJ2-3 | . | TRBD2 | TRBV15 | TGTGCCACCAGCAGAGGCCTAATTAGCGGGGGCACAGATACGCAGTATTTT | CATSRGLISGGTDTQYF
TRBJ2-5 | . | TRBD2 | TRBV5-1 | TGCGCCAGCAGCTTGCTCGCTAGCGGGAGGGAGACCCAGTACTTC | CASSLLASGRETQYF
TRBJ1-6 | . | TRBD1 | TRBV6-5 | TGTGCCAGCAGCGTGGACAGGGGGATTAATTCACCCCTCCACTTT | CASSVDRGINSPLHF
TRBJ1-2 | . | . | TRBV20-1 | TGCAGTGCCCGGACACTTTATGGCTACACCTTC | CSARTLYGYTF
TRBJ2-7 | . | TRBD1 | TRBV29-1 | TGCAGCGTCTCCGGGACAGGGGACTACGAGCAGTACTTC | CSVSGTGDYEQYF
TRBJ2-7 | . | TRBD1 | TRBV27 | TGTGCCAGCAGCGTAAGGGGGCGAGCTTCTACCCGCTACGAGCAGTACTTC | CASSVRGRASTRYEQYF
TRBJ2-3 | . | . | TRBV10-3 | TGTGCCATCACAGCTAGCACGCGGGGCACAGATACGCAGTATTTT | CAITASTRGTDTQYF
TRBJ2-7 | . | TRBD2 | TRBV28 | TGTGCCAGCAGTCCCGGCCCAGGACTAGCGGGAGGTTTCCCCTACGAGCAGTACTTC | CASSPGPGLAGGFPYEQYF
TRBJ2-7 | once | TRBD1 | TRBV29-1 | TGCAGCGCGACAGGGACCTACGAGCAGTACTTC | CSATGTYEQYF
TRBJ2-7 | . | TRBD2 | TRBV5-1 | TGCGCCAGCAGCTTACTAGCGGGAGTGCGGGAGCAGTACTTC | CASSLLAGVREQYF
TRBJ2-3 | . | TRBD2 | TRBV28 | TGTGCCAGCACCGCACTAGCGGGAGGGACAGATACGCAGTATTTT | CASTALAGGTDTQYF
TRBJ2-1 | . | . | TRBV5-1 | TGCGCCAGCAGCTTGATCCAGGGGGGCAATGAGCAGTTCTTC | CASSLIQGGNEQFF
TRBJ1-5 | . | . | TRBV7-2 | TGTGCCAGCAGCTTAGTAGGGGGAGGCAATCAGCCCCAGCATTTT | CASSLVGGGNQPQHF
TRBJ2-3 | . | . | TRBV4-3 | TGCGCCAGCAGCCAAGATCCGGGGAAGCGGGGCACAGATACGCAGTATTTT | CASSQDPGKRGTDTQYF
TRBJ2-1 | . | TRBD2 | TRBV20-1 | TGCAGTTCTCGGGGGGGCGGTGAGCAGTTCTTC | CSSRGGGEQFF
TRBJ2-3 | . | TRBD2 | TRBV4-1 | TGCGCCAGCAGCCAAGATTCTAGCGGGGTCACAGATACGCAGTATTTT | CASSQDSSGVTDTQYF